This TCR beta chain appears in the sequencing data of a study of T-cell memory formation after mild COVID-19. The germline V gene has CDR1 LGHNA and CDR2 YNFKEQ. After removal of 0 bases from V and 3 bases from J, the junction contained 6 bases not matched to a gene. This CDR3 is 18 amino acids long. TCR alpha and TCR beta cDNA libraries carrying sample barcodes and UMIs were produced by 5'RACE using constant-segment primers. Via MiXCR, TCRdb re-called the 5' RACE reads, giving one row per CDR3 protein. The sample has hundreds of thousands of distinct CDR3 sequences, approximately 19% seen once. This clonotype was observed a handful of times. Antigen unknown. The study, taken as a whole, reports: Day 15 to 85 contractors were CD4/CD8 balanced; later expanders leaned CD4+.

The sequencing input was PBMCs or a T cell subset sorted from them (not recorded which). This TCR was recovered from a man younger than 35 who had mild COVID-19 (a few samples of this study predate the infection). Cell type and time point are not known. V and J are TRBV4-2 and TRBJ2-1, with 12 positions matching TRBD2. The CDR3 spells CASSQDPSGGAFYNEQFF. The CDR3 DNA sequence: TGTGCCAGCAGCCAAGATCCTAGCGGGGGGGCGTTCTACAATGAGCAGTTCTTC.